This record looks at one T cell receptor beta chain sequence and its context. At the DNA level, this CDR3 is encoded by other sequences in the same sample as well. The CDR3 totals 15 residues. Trimming left V 1 base short and J 2 bases short, with 12 bases between. CDR1 is SGHDT and CDR2 is YYEEEE in the germline V gene. The entry originates in a study of T cell responses to AZD1222 COVID-19 vaccine. Sequenced by immunoSEQ multiplex PCR; TCRdb stores in-frame clones only, minus some. The sample records 150,000 to 200,000 clones, about nine tenths being singletons. The sequenced sample was peripheral blood, obtained 28 days after the second AZD1222 dose. The TCR was taken from an adult who received the AZD1222 COVID-19 vaccine. V usage is TRBV5-6 and J usage is TRBJ1-1, with D possibly being TRBD1 (5 bases). The CDR3 DNA reads as TGTGCCAGCAGCTTGCTTACCAGGGCCAACACTGAAGCTTTCTTT. Translated, it gives CASSLLTRANTEAFF.